This TCR beta chain was sequenced during a study of cytomegalovirus exposure and HLA in healthy donors. The PCR made use of 60 Vbeta and 13 Jbeta primers. TCRdb keeps only in-frame clones here, not all; method: immunoSEQ multiplex PCR. Of 150,000 to 200,000 clones in the sample, about 85% were seen once. J was trimmed by 7 bases and V by 8 bases; bases with no gene match: 5. Germline V gives CDR1 MNHEY, CDR2 SVGAGI. The CDR3 totals 12 residues. This clonotype originated in a boy younger than 10 in good health and CMV-seronegative. The source material was PBMCs. This rearrangement joins TRBV6-5 to TRBJ2-1; the match to TRBD2 covers 7 bases. CDR3 region: CASGGELNEQFF. CDR3 bases: TGTGCCAGCGGGGGGGAGTTGAATGAGCAGTTCTTC.